This TCR beta chain stems from a study of T-cell reconstitution after alpha-beta-depleted transplantation in children. Unique molecular identifiers were incorporated during preparation of the TCRbeta library. Using its own MiXCR run on the PCR reads, TCRdb lists one record per CDR3 protein. The repertoire consists of 300,000 or so distinct CDR3 sequences, with approximately 9.6% occurring once and the leading ten covering roughly 9.1%. CDR3 length equals 12 residues. CDR1 is KGHSH and CDR2 is LQKENI in the germline V gene. V dropped 4 bases and J dropped 4 bases, with 6 bases sitting between them. The genes are TRBV18 and TRBJ2-3; D gene unclear. The sequenced sample was PBMCs from the stem cell graft donor, obtained from the stem cell graft. The TCR originated in a human donor who donated a stem cell graft to a child with SCID. The CDR3 spells CASSRLADTQYF. The DNA of the CDR3 is TGTGCCAGCTCACGCCTAGCAGATACGCAGTATTTT.